The clone carrying this T cell receptor beta chain has only a few counts. Antigen: not known. MiXCR, run by TCRdb on the 5' RACE reads, gives a single entry per CDR3 protein. The table shows 1.5 million or so distinct CDR3 sequences, with around 29% occurring only once. The entry originates in a study of identical twins. CDR3 size: 15 residues. V lost 5 bases, J lost 0 bases, and 13 bases lay in between. Overall study results and limits: Without tracking the same donors, conclusions rested on cross-sectional statistical analysis.

The chain employs TRBV12-3 or TRBV12-4 and TRBJ1-2; D is unresolved. The clonotype originates from a newborn girl in good health. Sequencing used cord blood. CDR3 loop: CASSTRTTSNYGYTF. The CDR3, as DNA: TGTGCCAGCAGTACCCGGACCACGTCTAACTATGGCTACACCTTC.